This T cell receptor (beta chain) was identified during a study of blood T cell repertoires in COVID-19. Study as a whole: The origin of the acute and convalescent COVID-19 samples was the United States, Italy and Spain. Sources were T cells, B-cell-depleted T cells, or PBMCs; the material itself was cDNA or gDNA.

One Seattle source followed patients from active infection through their disease course. CDR3 size: 14 residues. Germline assignment: CDR1 LNHDA and CDR2 SQIVND (reference sequence). Trimming cost V 6 bases and J 7 bases, with 15 bases left between them. The assay was immunoSEQ multiplex PCR, and TCRdb's table has in-frame clones only and misses some. The sample has a few hundred thousand clones, approximately 87% seen once. The sequence was collected from a woman in her twenties or thirties with COVID-19, enrolled during active disease. The specimen sequenced was peripheral blood. The chain has TRBV19 and TRBJ1-4; D ambiguous. CDR3 sequence reads: CASSPVGYGEKLFF. The DNA of the CDR3 is TGTGCCAGTAGCCCGGTCGGGTATGGTGAAAAACTGTTTTTT.